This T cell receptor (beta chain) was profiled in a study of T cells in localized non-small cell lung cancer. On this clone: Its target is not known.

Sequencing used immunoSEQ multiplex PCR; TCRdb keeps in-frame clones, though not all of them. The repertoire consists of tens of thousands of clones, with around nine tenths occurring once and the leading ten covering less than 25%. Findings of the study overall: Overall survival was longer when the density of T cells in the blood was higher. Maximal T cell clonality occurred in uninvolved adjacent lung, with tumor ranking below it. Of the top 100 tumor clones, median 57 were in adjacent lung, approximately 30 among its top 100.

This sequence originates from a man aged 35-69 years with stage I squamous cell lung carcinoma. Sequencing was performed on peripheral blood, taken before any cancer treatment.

The CDR3 sequence is CASSQDRTNTEAFF. As DNA, the CDR3 is TGCGCCAGCAGCCAAGATAGAACGAACACTGAAGCTTTCTTT. The rearrangement links TRBV4-1 to TRBJ1-1; the D is unclear. V was cut by 0 bases and J by 1 base, with 6 bases left in between. The CDR3 length is 14 residues. Germline CDR1 and CDR2: MGHRA and YSYEKL.